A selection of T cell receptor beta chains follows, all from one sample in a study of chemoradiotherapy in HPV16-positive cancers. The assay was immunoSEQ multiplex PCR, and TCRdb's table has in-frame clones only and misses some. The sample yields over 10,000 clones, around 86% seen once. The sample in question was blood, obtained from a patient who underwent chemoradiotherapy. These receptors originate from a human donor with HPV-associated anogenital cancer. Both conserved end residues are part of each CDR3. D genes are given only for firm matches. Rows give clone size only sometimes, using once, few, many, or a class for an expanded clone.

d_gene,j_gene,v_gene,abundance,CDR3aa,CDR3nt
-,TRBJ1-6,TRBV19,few,CASGDVGLHF,TGTGCCAGTGGGGACGTGGGCCTCCACTTT
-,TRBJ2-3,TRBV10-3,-,CAISERSDTQYF,TGTGCCATCAGTGAGAGGTCAGATACGCAGTATTTT
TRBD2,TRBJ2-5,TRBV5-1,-,CASSFAGEETQYF,TGCGCCAGCAGCTTCGCGGGGGAAGAGACCCAGTACTTC
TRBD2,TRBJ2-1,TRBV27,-,CASSAGTSLWNEQFF,TGTGCCAGCAGTGCTGGGACTAGCTTATGGAATGAGCAGTTCTTC
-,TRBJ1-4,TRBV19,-,CASSFSTVNEKLFF,TGTGCCAGTAGTTTCTCGACAGTTAATGAAAAACTGTTTTTT
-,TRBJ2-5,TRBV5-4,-,CASSLVGREETQYF,TGTGCCAGCAGCTTGGTGGGCAGAGAAGAGACCCAGTACTTC
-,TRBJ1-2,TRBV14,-,CASSQAGPLYGYTF,TGTGCCAGCAGCCAAGCAGGGCCACTCTATGGCTACACCTTC
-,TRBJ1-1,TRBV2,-,CASSARGSGGSPEAFF,TGTGCCAGCAGTGCCCGCGGCTCGGGGGGATCCCCTGAAGCTTTCTTT
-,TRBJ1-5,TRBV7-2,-,CASSLTADQPQHF,TGTGCCAGCAGCTTAACAGCTGATCAGCCCCAGCATTTT
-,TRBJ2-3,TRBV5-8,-,CASSLGLAGTDTQYF,TGTGCCAGCAGCCTGGGGTTGGCGGGCACAGATACGCAGTATTTT
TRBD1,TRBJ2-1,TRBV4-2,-,CASSLPGQGKGEQFF,TGTGCCAGCAGTCTCCCGGGACAGGGAAAAGGTGAGCAGTTCTTC